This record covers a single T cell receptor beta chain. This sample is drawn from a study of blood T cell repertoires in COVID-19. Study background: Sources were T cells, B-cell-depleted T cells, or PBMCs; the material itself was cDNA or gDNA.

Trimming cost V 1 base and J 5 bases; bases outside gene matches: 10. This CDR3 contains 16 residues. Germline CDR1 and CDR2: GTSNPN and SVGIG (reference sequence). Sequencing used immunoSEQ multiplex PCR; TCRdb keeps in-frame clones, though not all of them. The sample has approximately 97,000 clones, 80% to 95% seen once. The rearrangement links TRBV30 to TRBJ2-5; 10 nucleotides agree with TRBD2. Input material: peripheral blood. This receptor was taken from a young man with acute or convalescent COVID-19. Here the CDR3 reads CAWSGISGGALETQYF. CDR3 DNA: TGTGCCTGGAGTGGTATAAGCGGGGGGGCTTTGGAGACCCAGTACTTC.